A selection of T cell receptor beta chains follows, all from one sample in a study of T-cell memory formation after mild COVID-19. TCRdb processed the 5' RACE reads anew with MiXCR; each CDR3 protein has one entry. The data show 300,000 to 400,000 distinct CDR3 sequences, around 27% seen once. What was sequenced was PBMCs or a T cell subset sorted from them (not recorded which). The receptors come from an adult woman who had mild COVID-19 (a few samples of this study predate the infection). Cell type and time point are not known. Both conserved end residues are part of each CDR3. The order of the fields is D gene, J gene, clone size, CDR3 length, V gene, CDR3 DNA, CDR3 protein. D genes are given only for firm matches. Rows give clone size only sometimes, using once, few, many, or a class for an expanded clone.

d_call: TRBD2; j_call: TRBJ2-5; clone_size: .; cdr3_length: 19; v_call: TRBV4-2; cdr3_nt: TGTGCCAGCAGCCCCTTTCCGGAGGCGCTAGCGGGAGCCGGGGAGACCCAGTACTTC; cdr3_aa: CASSPFPEALAGAGETQYF
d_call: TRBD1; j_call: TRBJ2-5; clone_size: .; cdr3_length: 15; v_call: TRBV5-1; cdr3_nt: TGCGCCAGCAGCTTGGCCACAGGGGGCCGGGAGACCCAGTACTTC; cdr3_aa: CASSLATGGRETQYF
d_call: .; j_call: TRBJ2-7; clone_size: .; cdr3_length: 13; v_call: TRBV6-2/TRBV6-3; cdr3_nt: TGTGCCAGCAGTTACGACGCCACCTACGAGCAGTACTTC; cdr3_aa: CASSYDATYEQYF
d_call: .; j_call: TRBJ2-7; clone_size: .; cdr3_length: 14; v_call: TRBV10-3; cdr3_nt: TGTGCCATCAGTGAGTCGACGGCCTCCTACGAGCAGTACTTC; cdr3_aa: CAISESTASYEQYF
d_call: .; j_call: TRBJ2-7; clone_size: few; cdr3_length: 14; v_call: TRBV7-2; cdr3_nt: TGTGCCAGCAGCTTGACCGGGACCGCCGACGAGCAGTACTTC; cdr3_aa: CASSLTGTADEQYF
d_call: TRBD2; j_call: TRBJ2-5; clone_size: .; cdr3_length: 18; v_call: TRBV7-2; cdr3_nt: TGTGCCAGCAGCTTAAGCGGACTAGCGGGAGGCACACAAGAGACCCAGTACTTC; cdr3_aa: CASSLSGLAGGTQETQYF
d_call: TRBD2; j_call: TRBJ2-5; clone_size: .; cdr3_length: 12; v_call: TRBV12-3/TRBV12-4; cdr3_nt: TGTGACAGCACTAGCGGGGGAGAGACCCAGTACTTC; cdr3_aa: CDSTSGGETQYF
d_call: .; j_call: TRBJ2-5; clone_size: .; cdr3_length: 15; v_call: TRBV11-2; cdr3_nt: TGTGCCAGCAGCCCCACGTACGGGGAACAAGAGACCCAGTACTTC; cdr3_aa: CASSPTYGEQETQYF
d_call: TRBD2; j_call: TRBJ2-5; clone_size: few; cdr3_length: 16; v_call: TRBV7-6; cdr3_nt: TGTGCCAGCAGCTTTAGTAGCGGGGGGATCCAAGAGACCCAGTACTTC; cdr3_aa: CASSFSSGGIQETQYF
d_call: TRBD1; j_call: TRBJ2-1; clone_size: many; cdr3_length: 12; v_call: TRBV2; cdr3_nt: TGTGCCAGCAGGCCAGGACAGGGTATGTGGTTCTTC; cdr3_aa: CASRPGQGMWFF
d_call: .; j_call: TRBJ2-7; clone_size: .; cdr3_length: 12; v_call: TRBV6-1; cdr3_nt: TGTGCCAGCAGCGAAAGGAGGAGGGAGCAGTACTTC; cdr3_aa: CASSERRREQYF
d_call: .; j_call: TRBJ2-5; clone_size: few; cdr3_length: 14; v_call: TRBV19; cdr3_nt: TGTGCCAGTAGTCCCGGGGTGGCGCGAGAGACCCAGTACTTC; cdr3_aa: CASSPGVARETQYF
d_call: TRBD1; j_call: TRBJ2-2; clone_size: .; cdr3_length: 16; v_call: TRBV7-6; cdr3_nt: TGTGCCAGCAGGCATCCGGGACAGGGCCACACCGGGGAGCTGTTTTTT; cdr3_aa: CASRHPGQGHTGELFF
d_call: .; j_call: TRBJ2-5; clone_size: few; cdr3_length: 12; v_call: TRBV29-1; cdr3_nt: TGCAGCGCCATCTGGGGTGGGGAGACCCAGTACTTC; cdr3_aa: CSAIWGGETQYF
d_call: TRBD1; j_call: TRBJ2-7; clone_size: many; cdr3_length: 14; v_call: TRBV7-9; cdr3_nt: TGTGCCAGCAGCTTACTGGGACAGACCTACGAGCAGTACTTC; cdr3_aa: CASSLLGQTYEQYF
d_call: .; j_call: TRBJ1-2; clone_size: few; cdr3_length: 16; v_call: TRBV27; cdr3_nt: TGTGCCAGCAGTAGGGACTCAGCTTTGGGTTGGTATGGCTACACCTTC; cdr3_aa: CASSRDSALGWYGYTF
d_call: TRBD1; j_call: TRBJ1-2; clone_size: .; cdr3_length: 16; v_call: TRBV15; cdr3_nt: TGTGCCACCAGCAGAAATCCGGGACAGGGAGACTATGGCTACACCTTC; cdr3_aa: CATSRNPGQGDYGYTF
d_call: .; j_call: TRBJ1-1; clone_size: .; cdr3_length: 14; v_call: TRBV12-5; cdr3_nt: TGTGCTAGTGGAGCGGGACTCAGGAACACTGAAGCTTTCTTT; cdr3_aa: CASGAGLRNTEAFF
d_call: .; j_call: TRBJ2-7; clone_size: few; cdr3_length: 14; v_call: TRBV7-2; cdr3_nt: TGTGCCAGCAGCTTAGATTCAGCGAACTACGAGCAGTACTTC; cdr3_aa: CASSLDSANYEQYF
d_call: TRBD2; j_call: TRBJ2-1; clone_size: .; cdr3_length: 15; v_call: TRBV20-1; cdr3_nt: TGCAGTGCTAGCCTAGCGGGACTGTCCTACAATGAGCAGTTCTTC; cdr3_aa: CSASLAGLSYNEQFF
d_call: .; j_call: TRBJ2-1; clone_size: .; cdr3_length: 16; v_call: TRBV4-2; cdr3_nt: TGTGCCAGCAGCCAAGAGATGACTGCCTCCTACAATGAGCAGTTCTTC; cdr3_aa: CASSQEMTASYNEQFF
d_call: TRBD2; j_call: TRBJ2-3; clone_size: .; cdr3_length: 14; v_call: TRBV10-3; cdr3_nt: TGTGCCATCAGTCTAGCGGGAAGGACAGATACGCAGTATTTT; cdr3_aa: CAISLAGRTDTQYF
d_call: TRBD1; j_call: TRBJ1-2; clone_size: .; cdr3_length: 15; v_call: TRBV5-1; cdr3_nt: TGCGCCAGCAGCCCCCCTTTGACAGGGGGATATGGCTACACCTTC; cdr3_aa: CASSPPLTGGYGYTF
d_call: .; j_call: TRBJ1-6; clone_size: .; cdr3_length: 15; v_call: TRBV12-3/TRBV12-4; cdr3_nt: TGTGCCAGCACCTCCCAAACACTGTCGAATTCACCCCTCCACTTT; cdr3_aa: CASTSQTLSNSPLHF
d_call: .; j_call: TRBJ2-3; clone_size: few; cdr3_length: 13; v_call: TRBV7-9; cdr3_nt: TGTGCCAGCAGGCACCGACTAGGAGATACGCAGTATTTT; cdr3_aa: CASRHRLGDTQYF
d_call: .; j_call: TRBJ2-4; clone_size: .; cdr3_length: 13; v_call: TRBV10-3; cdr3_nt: TGTGCCGTAGCCGACGGGGGCAGTAACATTCAGTACTTC; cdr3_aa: CAVADGGSNIQYF
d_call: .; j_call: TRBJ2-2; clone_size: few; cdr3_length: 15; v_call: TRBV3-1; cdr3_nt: TGTGCCAGCAGCCAAGATCTGGGTACCACCGGGGAGCTGTTTTTT; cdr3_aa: CASSQDLGTTGELFF
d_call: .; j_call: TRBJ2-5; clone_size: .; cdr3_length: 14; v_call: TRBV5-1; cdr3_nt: TGCGCCAGCAGCTCGGGACACTACCAAGAGACCCAGTACTTC; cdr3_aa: CASSSGHYQETQYF
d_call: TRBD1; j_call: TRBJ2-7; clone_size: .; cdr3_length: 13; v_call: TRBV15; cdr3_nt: TGTGCCACCAGGGACAGGACCCTACGCGAGCAGTACTTC; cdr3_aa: CATRDRTLREQYF